Below are 15 T cell receptor beta chains sequenced from a single sample in a study of PD-L1 blockade in urothelial cancer. Profiled with immunoSEQ multiplex PCR; TCRdb holds only in-frame clones, not every one. The table records around 33,000 clones, roughly nine tenths of them present only once. The time point here: peripheral blood 6 weeks after treatment start. The source material was PBMCs, sampled around atezolizumab (anti-PD-L1) treatment. These receptors originate from a man older than 75 with urothelial cancer.

The chain uses TRBV28 and TRBJ1-4, with D possibly matching TRBD1 (5 bases). Trimming cost V 5 bases and J 0 bases, with 13 bases left between them. The CDR3 runs to 16 residues. Per the germline V gene, CDR1 is MDHEN and CDR2 is SYDVKM. The CDR3 spells CASSLPGAATNEKLFF. The CDR3 bases are TGTGCCAGCAGTCTCCCTGGGGCCGCAACTAATGAAAAACTGTTTTTT.

The chain couples TRBV5-1 to TRBJ1-4, with 8 bases matching TRBD1. CDR1 is SGHRS, CDR2 YFSETQ, per germline. The J segment lost 6 bases and the V segment lost 4 bases, leaving 5 bases of the junction unmatched. The CDR3 extends over 14 amino acids. CDR3: CASSMTGVDEKLFF. The DNA of the CDR3 is TGCGCCAGCAGCATGACAGGGGTTGATGAAAAACTGTTTTTT.

This chain connects TRBV7-9 to TRBJ1-1; 9 bases line up with TRBD1. Germline trimming cut 5 bases from V and 3 bases from J; bases unmatched to any gene: 7. The germline V gene has CDR1 SEHNR and CDR2 FQNEAQ (reference sequence). The CDR3 loop spans 15 amino acids. The CDR3 is CASSPGTGWDTEAFF. The CDR3 nucleotides read TGTGCCAGCAGCCCGGGGACAGGGTGGGACACTGAAGCTTTCTTT.

This clone showed up just a few times. This rearrangement joins TRBV19 to TRBJ1-1; no clear D gene. The CDR3 spans 12 residues. Germline CDR1 is LNHDA and CDR2 is SQIVND (reference sequence). This chain's CDR3 is CATGKGNTEAFF. DNA for the CDR3: TGTGCAACGGGGAAGGGGAACACTGAAGCTTTCTTT.

The CDR3 loop is CASSLGDKHSEQFF. CDR3 bases: TGTGCCAGCAGCTTGGGTGACAAACACAGTGAGCAGTTCTTC. This rearrangement joins TRBV5-6 to TRBJ2-1; the D is unclear. CDR1 is SGHDT and CDR2 is YYEEEE in the germline V gene. The CDR3 extends over 14 amino acids. V shed 0 bases and J shed 9 bases, with 13 bases lying between them.

The V gene is TRBV7-9, the J gene TRBJ2-2, with 8 bases fitting TRBD2. This CDR3 has 17 amino acids. J lost 2 bases, V lost 4 bases, and 9 bases had no gene match. Germline values: CDR1 SEHNR, CDR2 FQNEAQ (reference sequence). The CDR3 spells CASSSSFSGINTGELFF. DNA of the CDR3: TGTGCCAGCAGCTCCAGCTTTAGCGGGATTAACACCGGGGAGCTGTTTTTT.

V is TRBV7-6 and J is TRBJ2-7; TRBD1 agrees at 9 bases. V was pared by 1 base and J by 5 bases, with 9 bases of the junction left unmatched. Germline loops: CDR1 SGHVS, CDR2 FNYEAQ. This CDR3 contains 16 residues. The CDR3 sequence: CASSLVGDRVGHEQYF. The CDR3 DNA reads TGTGCCAGCAGCTTAGTGGGGGACAGGGTTGGTCACGAGCAGTACTTC.

The chain joins TRBV6-1 to TRBJ2-1; 7 bases map to TRBD1. Losses at the gene ends were 6 bases for V and 12 bases for J; bases not matched to a gene: 11. CDR3 length equals 13 residues. CDR1 and CDR2 from the germline V gene are MNHNS and SASEGT. In DNA, the CDR3 is TGTGCCAGCAGGAAAACTACAGGGGCCCCGCAGTTCTTC. This sequence encodes CASRKTTGAPQFF.

The chain uses TRBV6-6 and TRBJ2-1, with 11 bases aligning to TRBD2. Unmatched junction bases numbered 15, after V lost 8 bases and J lost 15 bases. The CDR3 has 14 amino acids. Germline V CDR1 and CDR2: MNHNY, SVGAGI (reference sequence). Here the CDR3 DNA reads TGTGCCAGCCGTCGACTAGCGGGACCCGCGGGGGGGTTCTTC. It codes for CASRRLAGPAGGFF.

The genes are TRBV10-3 and TRBJ2-4, with 7 bases lining up with TRBD1. From germline, CDR1 is ENHRY and CDR2 SYGVKD. CDR3 length: 14 amino acids. Losses at the gene ends were 3 bases for V and 3 bases for J; bases not matched to a gene: 2. The CDR3 nucleotides read TGTGCCATCAGTGACCAGGGGGACAAAAACATTCAGTACTTC. It yields the protein CAISDQGDKNIQYF.

V gene TRBV19 combines with J gene TRBJ2-3; 7 bases are a match to TRBD2. Looked up from germline, CDR1 is LNHDA and CDR2 is SQIVND (reference sequence). With 7 bases clipped from V and 6 bases from J, the junction kept 10 bases outside the gene matches. This CDR3 contains 14 residues. In DNA, the CDR3 is TGTGCCAGTACCCCACCGATGGGGGGGGATACGCAGTATTTT. It translates to CASTPPMGGDTQYF.

The chain links TRBV5-3 to TRBJ2-7, with no clear D. TRBV5-3 is an ORF; its function is uncertain. V lost 2 bases to trimming and J lost 5 bases, with 14 bases between them. This CDR3 is built from 14 residues. This chain's CDR3 is CARSFYASPDEQYF. The CDR3 DNA follows: TGTGCCAGAAGCTTTTACGCTAGTCCTGACGAGCAGTACTTC.

The chain is built from TRBV5-1 and TRBJ2-7; tentative D call: TRBD2 (5 bases). Germline CDR1 is SGHRS and CDR2 is YFSETQ. Trimming left V 5 bases short and J 6 bases short, with 9 bases between. The CDR3 is 11 amino acids. CDR3 DNA: TGCGCCAGCAGGTACGAGGGCGAGCAGTACTTC. It translates to CASRYEGEQYF.

The CDR3: CASSSQEGVAGVTGELFF. The CDR3 bases are TGTGCCAGCAGCTCTCAGGAGGGGGTAGCGGGAGTTACCGGGGAGCTGTTTTTT. The chain uses TRBV5-4 and TRBJ2-2, with TRBD2 matching over 9 bases. The germline V gene has CDR1 SGHNT and CDR2 YYREEE (reference sequence). Germline trimming cut 3 bases from V and 5 bases from J; bases unmatched to any gene: 14. This CDR3 has 18 amino acids.

V is TRBV12-5 and J is TRBJ2-7; D not certain. The germline CDR1 and CDR2 sequences are LGHNT and FRNRAP. The CDR3 loop spans 10 amino acids. V was trimmed by 4 bases and J by 5 bases, leaving 3 bases between them. As DNA, the CDR3 is TGTGCTAGTGGTTCCGACGAGCAGTACTTC. Residues: CASGSDEQYF.